This TCR beta chain was found in a study of PD-L1 blockade in urothelial cancer. In the study overall: Prior chemotherapy regimens per patient numbered 0 to 3.

Only in-frame clones appear in the TCRdb table, and some are missing; sequencing was by immunoSEQ multiplex PCR. The sample includes some 41,000 clones, more than 75% of them seen just once. V was pared by 2 bases and J by 5 bases, with 12 bases between. Germline V CDR1 and CDR2: MNHNS, SASEGT. There are 14 residues in the CDR3. The origin of this receptor is a woman aged 55-70 years with urothelial cancer. This chain joins TRBV6-1 and TRBJ2-5; a possible D gene is TRBD1 (6 bases). This specimen was PBMCs, taken around atezolizumab (anti-PD-L1) treatment. The chain's CDR3 is CASSEPRGGETQYF. The CDR3 DNA sequence: TGTGCCAGCAGTGAACCCAGGGGTGGGGAGACCCAGTACTTC.